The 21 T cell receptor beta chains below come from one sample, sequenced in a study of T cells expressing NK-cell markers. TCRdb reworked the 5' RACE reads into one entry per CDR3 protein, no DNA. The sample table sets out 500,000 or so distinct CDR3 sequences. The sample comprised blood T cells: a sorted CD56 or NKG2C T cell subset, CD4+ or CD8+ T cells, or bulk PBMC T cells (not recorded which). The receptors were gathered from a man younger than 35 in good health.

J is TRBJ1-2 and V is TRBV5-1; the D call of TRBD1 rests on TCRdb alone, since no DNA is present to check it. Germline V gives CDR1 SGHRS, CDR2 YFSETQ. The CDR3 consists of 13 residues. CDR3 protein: CASRDTVVYGYTF.

Here the CDR3 reads CASRTATGHQPQHF. The chain links TRBV12-3 or TRBV12-4 to TRBJ1-5; TCRdb selects TRBD1, and the lack of DNA leaves this call unchecked. The CDR3 consists of 14 residues.

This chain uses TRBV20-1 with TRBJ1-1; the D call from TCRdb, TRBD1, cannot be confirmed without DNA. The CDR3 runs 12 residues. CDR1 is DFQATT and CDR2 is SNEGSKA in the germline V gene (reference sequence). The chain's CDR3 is CSATSPGDEAFF.

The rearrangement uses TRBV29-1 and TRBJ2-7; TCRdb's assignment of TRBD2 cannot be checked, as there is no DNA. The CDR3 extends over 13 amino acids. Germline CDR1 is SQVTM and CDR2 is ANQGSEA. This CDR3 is CSVDRGVGYEQYF.

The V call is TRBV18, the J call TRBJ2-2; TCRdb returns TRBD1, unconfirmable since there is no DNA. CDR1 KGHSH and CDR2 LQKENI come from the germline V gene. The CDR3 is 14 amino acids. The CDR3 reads CASSPGTAQGELFF. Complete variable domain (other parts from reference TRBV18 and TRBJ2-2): NAGVMQNPRHLVRRRGQEARLRCSPMKGHSHVYWYRQLPEEGLKFMVYLQKENIIDESGMPKERFSAEFPKEGPSILRIQQVVRGDSAAYFCASSPGTAQGELFFGEGSRLTVL.

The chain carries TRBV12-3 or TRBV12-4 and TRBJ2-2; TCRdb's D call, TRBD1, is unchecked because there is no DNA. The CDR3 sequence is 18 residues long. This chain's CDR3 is CASSSPGPPNTNTGELFF.

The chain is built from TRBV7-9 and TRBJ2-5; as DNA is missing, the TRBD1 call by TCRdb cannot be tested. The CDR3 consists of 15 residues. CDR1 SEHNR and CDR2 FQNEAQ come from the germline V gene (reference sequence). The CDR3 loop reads CASSSTTGAAETQYF.

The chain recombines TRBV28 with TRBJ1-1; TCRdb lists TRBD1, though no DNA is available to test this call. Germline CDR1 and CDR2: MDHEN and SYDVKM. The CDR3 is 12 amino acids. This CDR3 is CASSSGPRSAFF. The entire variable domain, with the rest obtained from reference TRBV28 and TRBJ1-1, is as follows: DVKVTQSSRYLVKRTGEKVFLECVQDMDHENMFWYRQDPGLGLRLIYFSYDVKMKEKGDIPEGYSVSREKKERFSLILESASTNQTSMYLCASSSGPRSAFFGQGTRLTVV.

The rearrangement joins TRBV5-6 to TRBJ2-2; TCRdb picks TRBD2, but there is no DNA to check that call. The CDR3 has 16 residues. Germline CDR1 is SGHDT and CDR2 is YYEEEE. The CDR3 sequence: CASSRGLATNTGELFF.

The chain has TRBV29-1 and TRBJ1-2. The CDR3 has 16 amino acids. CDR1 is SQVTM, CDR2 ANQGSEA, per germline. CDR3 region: CSVQPVSTRRIYGYTF.

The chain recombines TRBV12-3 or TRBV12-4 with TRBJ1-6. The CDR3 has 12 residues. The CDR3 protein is CASTFGNSPLHF.

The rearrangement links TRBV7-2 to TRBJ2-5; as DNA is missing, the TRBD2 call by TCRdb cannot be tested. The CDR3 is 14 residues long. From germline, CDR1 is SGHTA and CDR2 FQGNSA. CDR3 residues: CASSLAQREETQYF.

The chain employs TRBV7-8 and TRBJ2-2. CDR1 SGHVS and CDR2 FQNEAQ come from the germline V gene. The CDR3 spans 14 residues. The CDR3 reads CASILFVNTGELFF.

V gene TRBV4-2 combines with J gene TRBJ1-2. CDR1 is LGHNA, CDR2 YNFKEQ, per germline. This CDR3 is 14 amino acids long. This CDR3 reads CASSQGTSNYGYTF.

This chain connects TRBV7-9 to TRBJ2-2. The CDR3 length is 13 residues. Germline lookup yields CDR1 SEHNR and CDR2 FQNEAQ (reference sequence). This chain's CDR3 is CASTSWGTGELFF.

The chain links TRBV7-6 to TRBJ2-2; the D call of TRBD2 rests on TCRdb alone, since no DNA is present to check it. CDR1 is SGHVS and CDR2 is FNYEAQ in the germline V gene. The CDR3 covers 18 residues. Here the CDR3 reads CASSSVGTSGWNTGELFF.

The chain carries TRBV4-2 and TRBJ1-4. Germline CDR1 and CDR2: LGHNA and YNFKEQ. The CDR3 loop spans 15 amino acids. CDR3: CASSQDRGLGEKLFF.

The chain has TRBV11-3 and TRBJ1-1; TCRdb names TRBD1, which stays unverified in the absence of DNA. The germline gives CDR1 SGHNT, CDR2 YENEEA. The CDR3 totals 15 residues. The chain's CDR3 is CASSLGGLANTEAFF.

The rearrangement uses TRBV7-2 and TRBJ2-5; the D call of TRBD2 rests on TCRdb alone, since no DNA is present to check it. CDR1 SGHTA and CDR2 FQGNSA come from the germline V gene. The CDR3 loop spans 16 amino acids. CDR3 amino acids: CASSWTSLGIQETQYF.

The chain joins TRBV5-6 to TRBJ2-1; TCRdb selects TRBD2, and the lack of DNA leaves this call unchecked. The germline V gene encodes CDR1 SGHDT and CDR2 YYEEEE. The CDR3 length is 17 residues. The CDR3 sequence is CASSLLAGARLRNEQFF.

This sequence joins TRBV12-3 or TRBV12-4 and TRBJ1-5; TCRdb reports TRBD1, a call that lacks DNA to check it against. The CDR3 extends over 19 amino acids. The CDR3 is CASRPDRVHLNWGNQPQHF.